Reported below is one T cell receptor (beta chain). The CDR3 runs 17 residues. Germline V gives CDR1 SGDLS, CDR2 YYNGEE. The V gene end was trimmed by 0 bases and the J gene end by 4 bases; junction bases not matched to a gene: 5. Profiled with immunoSEQ multiplex PCR; TCRdb holds only in-frame clones, not every one. The sample lists under 300,000 clones; around 83% were seen once. These data come from a study of blood T cell repertoires in COVID-19. Source material: peripheral blood. V usage is TRBV9 and J usage is TRBJ2-1, with 12 bases that match TRBD2. This TCR was recovered from a man aged 80 or over with acute or convalescent COVID-19. The CDR3 region has the DNA TGTGCCAGCAGCGTAGTCTCTGGGACTAGCGGGTACAATGAGCAGTTCTTC. Amino acid sequence: CASSVVSGTSGYNEQFF.